This T cell receptor (beta chain) was captured by sequencing in a study of neurological immune-mediated disorders. Trimming shortened V by 2 bases and J by 0 bases, and 8 bases separated the two germline ends. This CDR3 has 14 amino acids. Findings of the study overall: Sharing of CDR3 amino acid sequences among expanded clones across subjects was absent, suggesting private repertoires in all groups. HTLV-1-associated myelopathy showed the most TCR clonal expansion; multiple sclerosis the least, below healthy controls.

This clonotype was recorded at least ten times. As yet, its antigen is unknown. 2 million unsorted PBMCs were stored in RNAlater at -80 °C before RNA extraction. Synthesis of cDNA was accomplished via 5'RACE employing 10-nucleotide random UMIs. TCRdb processed the 5' RACE reads anew with MiXCR; each CDR3 protein has one entry. This sample has tens of thousands of distinct CDR3 sequences, with about a tenth found just once. The receptor comes from a man aged 35-49 years in good health. This sequence joins TRBV12-3 or TRBV12-4 and TRBJ2-7; possibly TRBD1 for D (6 bases). The sequenced sample was PBMCs. The CDR3 DNA sequence: TGTGCCAGCAGTTTACTGGACAGCTCCTACGAGCAGTACTTC. It yields the protein CASSLLDSSYEQYF.